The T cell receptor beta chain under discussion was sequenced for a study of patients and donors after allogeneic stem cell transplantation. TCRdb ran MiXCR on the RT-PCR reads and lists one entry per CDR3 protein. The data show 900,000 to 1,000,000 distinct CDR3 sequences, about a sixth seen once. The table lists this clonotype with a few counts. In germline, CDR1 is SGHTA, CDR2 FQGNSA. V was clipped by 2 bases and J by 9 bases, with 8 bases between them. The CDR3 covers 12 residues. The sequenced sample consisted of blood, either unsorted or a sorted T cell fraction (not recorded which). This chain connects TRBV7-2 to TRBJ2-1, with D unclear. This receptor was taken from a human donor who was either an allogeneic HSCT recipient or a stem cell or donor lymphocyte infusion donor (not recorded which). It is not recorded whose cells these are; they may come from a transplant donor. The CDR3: CASSLRRSEQFF. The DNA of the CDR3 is TGTGCCAGCAGCTTAAGGAGAAGTGAGCAGTTCTTC.